This entry lists 14 T cell receptor beta chains sequenced from one sample in a study of blood T cell repertoires in COVID-19. Sequencing used immunoSEQ multiplex PCR; TCRdb keeps in-frame clones, though not all of them. The data show 200,000 or so clones, about four fifths seen once. Sequencing was done on a sample of peripheral blood. The receptors originated from a woman between 70 and 85 years old with active or convalescent COVID-19.

This clone is a singleton in its sample. The rearrangement uses TRBV18 and TRBJ2-3, with 13 bases aligning to TRBD2. Germline-derived CDR1 and CDR2 are KGHSH and LQKENI. The CDR3 runs 18 residues. J lost 2 bases, V lost 2 bases, and 7 bases had no gene match. This CDR3 is CASSPRGLAGVTTDTQYF. CDR3 bases: TGTGCCAGCTCACCAAGAGGACTAGCGGGAGTTACCACAGATACGCAGTATTTT.

By share of the sample, this clone is medium-sized (0.01 to 0.1%). The V and J genes are TRBV19 and TRBJ2-1, with D unresolved. CDR3 length: 15 amino acids. Per the germline V gene, CDR1 is LNHDA and CDR2 is SQIVND (reference sequence). V was shortened by 1 base and J by 0 bases, with 7 bases between the two germline ends. The CDR3 DNA sequence: TGTGCCAGTAGTATAGTAGCTGGCTCCTACAATGAGCAGTTCTTC. It specifies CASSIVAGSYNEQFF.

The J gene is TRBJ2-7, the V gene TRBV5-4; 8 bases are shared with TRBD2. The CDR3 consists of 16 residues. Germline CDR1 SGHNT, CDR2 YYREEE (reference sequence). The V and J ends lost 0 bases and 0 bases, in that order; junction bases with no gene match: 5. This chain's CDR3 is CASSLASGGSSYEQYF. CDR3 DNA: TGTGCCAGCAGCTTGGCTTCGGGAGGGTCCTCCTACGAGCAGTACTTC.

The gene calls are TRBV5-5 and TRBJ2-5; D call uncertain. The CDR3 contains 15 residues. Trimming stripped 0 bases from V and 3 bases from J, with 12 bases between. Germline loops: CDR1 SGHKS, CDR2 YYEKEE (reference sequence). CDR3 sequence (DNA): TGTGCCAGCAGCTTGGGAGTAGCTCGAGAAGAGACCCAGTACTTC. This encodes CASSLGVAREETQYF.

CDR3 protein: CASSSTGAGANVLTF. In nucleotides, the CDR3 is TGTGCCAGCAGTTCGACAGGAGCCGGGGCCAACGTCCTGACTTTC. The chain couples TRBV27 to TRBJ2-6; D is possibly TRBD1 (6 bases). Per the germline V gene, CDR1 is MNHEY and CDR2 is SMNVEV (reference sequence). The CDR3 has 15 amino acids. The V end was cut by 4 bases, the J end by 4 bases, with 11 bases between.

V gene TRBV28 combines with J gene TRBJ2-7; 13 bases are a match to TRBD2. Trimming at V came to 4 bases and at J to 2 bases, leaving 8 bases not matched to a gene. The CDR3 totals 17 residues. From germline, CDR1 is MDHEN and CDR2 SYDVKM. The CDR3 region has the DNA TGTGCCAGCAGTTCTTTATTAGGGACTAGCGGGACCTACGAGCAGTACTTC. It codes for CASSSLLGTSGTYEQYF.

The chain is built from TRBV27 and TRBJ2-5, with D perhaps TRBD1 (5 bases). The V gene lost 8 bases and the J gene lost 0 bases, with 16 bases spanning the gap. The germline gives CDR1 MNHEY, CDR2 SMNVEV (reference sequence). CDR3 length: 15 amino acids. The CDR3 bases are TGTGCCAGCGGCCTACAGGCGTACCACCAAGAGACCCAGTACTTC. Its translation is CASGLQAYHQETQYF.

The chain uses TRBV7-9 and TRBJ2-5; D gene unclear. Trimming pared 2 bases from V and 2 bases from J, leaving 15 bases between. The germline CDR1 and CDR2 sequences are SEHNR and FQNEAQ (reference sequence). This CDR3 comprises 16 residues. CDR3 loop: CASSLLSYAFQETQYF. The CDR3, as DNA: TGTGCCAGCAGCTTACTCAGTTACGCCTTTCAAGAGACCCAGTACTTC.

The V and J genes are TRBV9 and TRBJ1-2; no clear D gene. CDR1 and CDR2 (germline): SGDLS, YYNGEE. This CDR3 is 14 amino acids long. The germline V and J ends were trimmed by 0 bases and 8 bases, with 14 bases remaining between them. CDR3 residues: CASSVAPDLGGYTF. The CDR3 DNA is TGTGCCAGCAGCGTAGCACCGGACTTGGGAGGCTACACCTTC.

This clone has only a few counts. J is TRBJ1-4 and V is TRBV5-4, with 7 bases that match TRBD1. V shed 4 bases, J shed 0 bases, and the junction held 6 bases outside the gene matches. The CDR3 runs to 16 residues. Germline CDR1 and CDR2: SGHNT and YYREEE (reference sequence). The CDR3 reads CASSRDSKATNEKLFF. CDR3 bases: TGTGCCAGCAGCCGGGACAGCAAAGCAACTAATGAAAAACTGTTTTTT.

The chain is built from TRBV5-1 and TRBJ2-3; 8 bases agree with TRBD2. Looked up from germline, CDR1 is SGHRS and CDR2 is YFSETQ. The CDR3 has 16 amino acids. V was pared by 1 base and J by 2 bases, with 6 bases of the junction left unmatched. CDR3 loop: CASSLFAGGSTDTQYF. Here the CDR3 DNA reads TGCGCCAGCAGCTTGTTTGCGGGAGGATCCACAGATACGCAGTATTTT.

The rearrangement joins TRBV7-9 to TRBJ2-1; the D gene is possibly TRBD2 (5 bases). The CDR3 has 15 residues. Trimming removed 2 bases from V and 2 bases from J, with 10 bases in between. Germline CDR1 SEHNR, CDR2 FQNEAQ (reference sequence). Written as DNA, the CDR3 is TGTGCCAGCAGCTTAACGAGCGGTCCCTACAATGAGCAGTTCTTC. This gives the protein CASSLTSGPYNEQFF.

V and J are TRBV5-1 and TRBJ2-6; 8 positions match TRBD2. Germline loops: CDR1 SGHRS, CDR2 YFSETQ. This CDR3 has 17 amino acids. V was pared by 6 bases and J by 0 bases, with 8 bases of the junction left unmatched. The CDR3 is CASTQGLAFSGANVLTF. The CDR3 DNA reads as TGCGCCAGCACACAAGGACTAGCTTTCTCTGGGGCCAACGTCCTGACTTTC.

This clone has only a few counts. The chain is built from TRBV9 and TRBJ2-3, with 10 bases that match TRBD2. This CDR3 has 17 amino acids. CDR1 and CDR2 (germline): SGDLS, YYNGEE. V dropped 5 bases and J dropped 4; count of bases not matched to a gene: 13. CDR3 in amino acids: CASSGASGSLRADTQYF. CDR3 nucleotides: TGTGCCAGCAGTGGGGCTAGCGGGAGTTTACGCGCAGATACGCAGTATTTT. The whole variable domain, filled in from reference TRBV9 and TRBJ2-3, reads DSGVTQTPKHLITATGQRVTLRCSPRSGDLSVYWYQQSLDQGLQFLIQYYNGEERAKGNILERFSAQQFPDLHSELNLSSLELGDSALYFCASSGASGSLRADTQYFGPGTRLTVL.